The rows below give T cell receptor beta chains drawn from one sample of a study of T cells in Graves' hyperthyroidism and ophthalmopathy. TCRdb processed the multiplex PCR reads anew with MiXCR; each CDR3 protein has one entry. This repertoire shows some 580,000 distinct CDR3 sequences, 16% found once; its top ten account for more than 3%. The sample comprised blood. The source is a woman in her forties with Graves' ophthalmopathy. Each CDR3 is given with its conserved first and last residue. Each record gives: V gene, J gene, D gene, clone size, CDR3 DNA, CDR3 protein. A D gene is named only where the DNA matches it firmly. A clone size is listed for some rows: how often the clone was seen (once, few, many), or a class if it is expanded.

>TRBV29-1|TRBJ1-1|TRBD1|few
TGCAGCGCCCGGGGACAGGCACCTTCGGCTGAAGCTTTCTTT
CSARGQAPSAEAFF
>TRBV9|TRBJ2-7|-|many
TGTGCCAGCAGCCCCGGCAGCTTCTCCTACGAGCAGTACTTC
CASSPGSFSYEQYF
>TRBV11-2|TRBJ1-3|-|many
TGTGCCAGCAACCCGACATCCTTAACTGGAAACACCATATATTTT
CASNPTSLTGNTIYF
>TRBV19|TRBJ2-7|-|few
TGTGCCAGTACACCACCGGCGTCCTACGAGCAGTACTTC
CASTPPASYEQYF
>TRBV2|TRBJ2-5|-|many
TGTGCCAGCACCAAAGACAGCCCCCAAGAGACCCAGTACTTC
CASTKDSPQETQYF
>TRBV6-4|TRBJ2-3|-|-
TGTGCCAGCAGCGTAGCTGGGGTCCCCTTGGATACGCAGTATTTT
CASSVAGVPLDTQYF
>TRBV28|TRBJ2-3|TRBD2|once
TGTGCCAGCAGGGGCGGGACTAGCGTATACACAGATACGCAGTATTTT
CASRGGTSVYTDTQYF
>TRBV20-1|TRBJ2-1|-|-
TGCAGTGCCACCGCGCACAATGAGCAGTTCTTC
CSATAHNEQFF
>TRBV30|TRBJ1-5|-|many
TGTGCCTGGAGCCACAGGGCGCTGGGAGTGCAGCCCCAGCATTTT
CAWSHRALGVQPQHF
>TRBV12-3/TRBV12-4|TRBJ1-5|TRBD1|many
TGTGCCAGCAGTTTAAGTTCGGACAGGGACCATCAGCCCCAGCATTTT
CASSLSSDRDHQPQHF
>TRBV11-2|TRBJ2-3|TRBD2|many
TGTGCCAGCAGCTTTCCCAGAAGGGACTCCCCCAGAACACCGGGGGGAGATACGCAGTATTTT
CASSFPRRDSPRTPGGDTQYF
>TRBV5-1|TRBJ2-7|TRBD1|few
TGCGCCAGCAGCAAAGACAGGGAACGAGGCGAGCAGTACTTC
CASSKDRERGEQYF
>TRBV19|TRBJ1-1|-|-
TGTGCCAGTAGTATTGGGACATTAGGGACGACTGAAGCTTTCTTT
CASSIGTLGTTEAFF
>TRBV25-1|TRBJ2-7|-|-
TGTGCCAGCAGTCCCCGGAGGGGGGCTTCCTACGAGCAGTACTTC
CASSPRRGASYEQYF
>TRBV11-2|TRBJ1-1|TRBD1|many
TGTGCCAGCGCGACAGGGACCCACACTGAAGCTTTCTTT
CASATGTHTEAFF
>TRBV30|TRBJ2-3|-|few
TGTGCCTGGTCACTCCAGGGAGGTACGCAGTATTTT
CAWSLQGGTQYF
>TRBV12-3/TRBV12-4|TRBJ2-2|-|-
TGTGCCAGCAGTTTAGGAGACAGGAAAATCCCTGGGGAGCTGTTTTTT
CASSLGDRKIPGELFF
>TRBV7-8|TRBJ2-7|TRBD2|few
TGTGCCAGCGAACGACTAGCTCGTTACGAGCAGTACTTC
CASERLARYEQYF
>TRBV6-6|TRBJ1-5|-|-
TGTGCCAGCAGTTACTCGAGAGCCTATCAGCCCCAGCATTTT
CASSYSRAYQPQHF
>TRBV29-1|TRBJ2-4|-|-
TGCAGCGTTTCCGTGGATCCCCTAGCCAAAAACATTCAGTACTTC
CSVSVDPLAKNIQYF
>TRBV18|TRBJ1-2|-|many
TGTGCCAGCTCCCCTGGACAGCTTTTCTATGGCTACACCTTC
CASSPGQLFYGYTF
>TRBV11-2|TRBJ1-1|-|many
TGTGCCAGCAGCTTACGGGCTATCCTGGGCACTGAAGCTTTCTTT
CASSLRAILGTEAFF
>TRBV6-1|TRBJ1-5|-|-
TGTGCCAGCAGTTCAGGACAGAACAATCAGCCCCAGCATTTT
CASSSGQNNQPQHF
>TRBV7-9|TRBJ2-3|TRBD2|-
TGTGCCAGCAGCCCGACTAGCGGGAATGGTGATACGCAGTATTTT
CASSPTSGNGDTQYF
>TRBV30|TRBJ1-2|-|many
TGTGCCTGGAGTGTCCACGAGACTGGCTACACCTTC
CAWSVHETGYTF
>TRBV7-9|TRBJ2-7|TRBD2|many
TGTGCCAGCAGCCCCGGGACTAGCGGGATTGAGACCTACGAGCAGTACTTC
CASSPGTSGIETYEQYF